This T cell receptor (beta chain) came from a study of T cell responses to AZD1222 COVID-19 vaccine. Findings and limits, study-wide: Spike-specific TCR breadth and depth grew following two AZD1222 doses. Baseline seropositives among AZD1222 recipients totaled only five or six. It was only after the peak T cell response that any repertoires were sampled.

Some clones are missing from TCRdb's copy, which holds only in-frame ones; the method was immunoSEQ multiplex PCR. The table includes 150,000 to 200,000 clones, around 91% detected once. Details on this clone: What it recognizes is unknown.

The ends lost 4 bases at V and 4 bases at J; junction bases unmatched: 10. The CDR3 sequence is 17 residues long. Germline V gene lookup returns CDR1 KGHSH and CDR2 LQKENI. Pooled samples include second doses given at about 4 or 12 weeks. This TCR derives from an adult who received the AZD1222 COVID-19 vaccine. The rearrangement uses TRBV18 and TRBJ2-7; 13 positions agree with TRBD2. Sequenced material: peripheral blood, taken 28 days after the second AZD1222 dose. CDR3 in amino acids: CASSQSRTSGSSYEQYF. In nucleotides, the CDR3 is TGTGCCAGCTCACAATCGAGGACTAGCGGGAGTAGTTACGAGCAGTACTTC.